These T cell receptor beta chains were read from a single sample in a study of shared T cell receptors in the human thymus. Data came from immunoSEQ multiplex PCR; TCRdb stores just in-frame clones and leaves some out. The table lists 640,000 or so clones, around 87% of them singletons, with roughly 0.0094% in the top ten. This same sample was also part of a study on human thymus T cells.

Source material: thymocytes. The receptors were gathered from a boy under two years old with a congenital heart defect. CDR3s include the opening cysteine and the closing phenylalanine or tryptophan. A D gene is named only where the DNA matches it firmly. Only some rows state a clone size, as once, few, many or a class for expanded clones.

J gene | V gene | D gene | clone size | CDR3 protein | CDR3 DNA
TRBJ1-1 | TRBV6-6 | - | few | CASNRGTNTFF | TGTGCCAGCAATCGGGGGACCAACACTTTCTTT
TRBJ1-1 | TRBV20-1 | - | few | CSASPDTEAFF | TGCAGTGCTAGTCCAGACACTGAAGCTTTCTTT
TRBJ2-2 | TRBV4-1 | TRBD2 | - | CASSQASGRAENTGELFF | TGCGCCAGCAGCCAAGCTAGCGGGAGGGCCGAGAACACCGGGGAGCTGTTTTTT
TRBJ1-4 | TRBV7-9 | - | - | CASSLAAGSVTEKLFF | TGTGCCAGCAGCTTAGCGGCAGGGTCTGTAACTGAAAAACTGTTTTTT
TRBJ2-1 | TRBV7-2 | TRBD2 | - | CASSLVAGSYNEQFF | TGTGCCAGCAGCTTAGTAGCGGGCTCCTACAATGAGCAGTTCTTC
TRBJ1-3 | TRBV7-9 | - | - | CASSLGAAGNTIYF | TGTGCCAGCAGCTTAGGGGCAGCTGGAAACACCATATATTTT
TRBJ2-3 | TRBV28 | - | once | CASSLFLSTDTQYF | TGTGCCAGCAGTTTATTTCTGAGCACAGATACGCAGTATTTT
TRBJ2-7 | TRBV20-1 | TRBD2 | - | CSAPGQGGRYF | TGCAGTGCCCCCGGGCAGGGAGGGAGGTACTTC
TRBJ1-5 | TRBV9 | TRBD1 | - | CASSRDRGNQPQHF | TGTGCCAGCAGCCGTGACAGGGGCAATCAGCCCCAGCATTTT
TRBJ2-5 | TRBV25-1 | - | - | CASTRDTTQETQYF | TGTGCCAGCACCAGGGACACAACCCAAGAGACCCAGTACTTC
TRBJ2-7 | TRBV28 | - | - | CASSRQGRRDEQYF | TGTGCCAGCAGTCGTCAGGGGCGCAGGGACGAGCAGTACTTC
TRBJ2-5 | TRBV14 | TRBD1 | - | CASSQEGQGRAETQYF | TGTGCCAGCAGCCAAGAGGGACAGGGCCGGGCGGAGACCCAGTACTTC
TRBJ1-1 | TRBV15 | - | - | CATSSLPHRPYEAFF | TGTGCCACCAGCAGCCTTCCCCACAGGCCTTATGAAGCTTTCTTT
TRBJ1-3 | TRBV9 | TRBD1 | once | CASSVDPLRTGGNTIYF | TGTGCCAGCAGCGTAGACCCCCTTAGGACAGGTGGAAACACCATATATTTT
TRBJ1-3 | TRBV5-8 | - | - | CASSTFAIGNTIYF | TGTGCCAGCAGCACGTTTGCGATTGGAAACACCATATATTTT
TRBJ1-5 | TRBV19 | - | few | CASRSNQPQHF | TGTGCCAGTCGTAGCAATCAGCCCCAGCATTTT
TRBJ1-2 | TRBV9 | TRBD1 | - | CASSVDREDQANYGYTF | TGTGCCAGCAGCGTGGACAGGGAGGATCAGGCTAACTATGGCTACACCTTC
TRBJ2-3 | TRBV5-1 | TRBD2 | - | CASSLRLAHTDTQYF | TGCGCCAGCAGCTTGCGACTAGCCCACACAGATACGCAGTATTTT
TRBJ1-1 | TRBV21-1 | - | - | CASSRCRGRPEAFF | TGTGCCAGCAGCCGATGTCGGGGGAGGCCTGAAGCTTTCTTT
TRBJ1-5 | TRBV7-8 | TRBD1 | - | CASSSGGGQPQHF | TGTGCCAGCAGTTCAGGGGGTGGTCAGCCCCAGCATTTT
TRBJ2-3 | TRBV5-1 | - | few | CASNDSGDTQYF | TGCGCCAGCAATGACTCGGGAGATACGCAGTATTTT
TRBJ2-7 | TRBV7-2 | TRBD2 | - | CASSSRTSCDEQYF | TGTGCCAGCAGCTCTAGGACTAGCTGCGACGAGCAGTACTTC
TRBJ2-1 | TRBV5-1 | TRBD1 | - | CASSYGKRDRGPNEQFF | TGCGCCAGCAGCTATGGCAAACGGGACAGGGGGCCAAATGAGCAGTTCTTC
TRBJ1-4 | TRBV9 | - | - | CASSVSGSLYEKLFF | TGTGCCAGCAGCGTATCAGGATCTCTTTACGAAAAACTGTTTTTT
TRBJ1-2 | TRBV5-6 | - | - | CASSPAGPLVDGYTF | TGTGCCAGCAGCCCCGCGGGGCCATTGGTAGATGGCTACACCTTC
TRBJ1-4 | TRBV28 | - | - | CASSLSEGRGNEKLFF | TGTGCCAGCAGTTTATCGGAGGGGAGGGGTAATGAAAAACTGTTTTTT
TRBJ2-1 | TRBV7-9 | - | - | CASARVSGAYNEQFF | TGTGCCAGCGCTCGGGTTTCAGGGGCCTACAATGAGCAGTTCTTC
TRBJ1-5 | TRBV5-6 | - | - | CASSRNRVGNQPQHF | TGTGCCAGCAGCCGGAACAGGGTGGGCAATCAGCCCCAGCATTTT
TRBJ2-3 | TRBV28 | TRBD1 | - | CASSSTGGGTDTQYF | TGTGCCAGCAGTTCGACAGGGGGCGGCACAGATACGCAGTATTTT
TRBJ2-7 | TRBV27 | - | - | CASSLSAKGESSYEQYF | TGTGCCAGCAGTTTATCGGCGAAGGGGGAGAGCTCCTACGAGCAGTACTTC
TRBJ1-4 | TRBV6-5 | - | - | CASSLTSWSNEKLFF | TGTGCCAGCAGTCTGACTAGTTGGTCTAATGAAAAACTGTTTTTT
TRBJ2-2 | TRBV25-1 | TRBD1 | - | CASSGTGGYTGELFF | TGTGCCAGCAGTGGCACAGGGGGCTACACCGGGGAGCTGTTTTTT
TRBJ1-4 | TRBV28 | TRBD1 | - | CASSGFSGRDRGEKLFF | TGTGCCAGCAGTGGGTTTAGTGGACGGGACAGGGGTGAAAAACTGTTTTTT
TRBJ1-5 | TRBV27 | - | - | CASRDAGRNQPQHF | TGTGCCAGCAGAGATGCGGGCCGCAATCAGCCCCAGCATTTT
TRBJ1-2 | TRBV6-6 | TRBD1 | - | CASSSDRGYGYTF | TGTGCCAGCAGTTCGGACAGGGGCTATGGCTACACCTTC
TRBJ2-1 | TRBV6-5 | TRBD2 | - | CASSTAGYDNEQFF | TGTGCCAGCAGTACAGCGGGATACGACAATGAGCAGTTCTTC
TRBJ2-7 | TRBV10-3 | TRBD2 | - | CAISDGTSGSYEQYF | TGTGCCATCAGTGACGGGACTAGCGGGTCCTACGAGCAGTACTTC
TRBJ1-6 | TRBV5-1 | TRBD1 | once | CASSLLDRDSSPLHF | TGCGCCAGCAGCTTGCTTGACAGGGACAGCTCACCCCTCCACTTT
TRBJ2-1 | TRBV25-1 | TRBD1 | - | CASSDPRDRFFRFF | TGTGCCAGCAGTGATCCCCGGGACAGGTTTTTTCGGTTCTTC
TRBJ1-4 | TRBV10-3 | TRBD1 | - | CAISEGQGGPNEKLFF | TGTGCCATCAGTGAGGGACAGGGCGGGCCTAATGAAAAACTGTTTTTT
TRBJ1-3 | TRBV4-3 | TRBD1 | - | CASSQVGTGTISGNTIYF | TGCGCCAGCAGCCAAGTCGGGACAGGGACGATCTCTGGAAACACCATATATTTT
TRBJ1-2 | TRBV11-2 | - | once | CASSFGVIARSYGYTF | TGTGCCAGCAGCTTTGGGGTGATAGCGAGGAGCTATGGCTACACCTTC
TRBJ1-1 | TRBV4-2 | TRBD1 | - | CASSPAGGEDEAFF | TGTGCCAGCAGTCCTGCAGGGGGCGAAGATGAAGCTTTCTTT
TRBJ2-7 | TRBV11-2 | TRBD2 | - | CASSGRGDEQYF | TGTGCCAGCAGCGGGCGGGGGGACGAGCAGTACTTC
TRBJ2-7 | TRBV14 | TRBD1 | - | CASLRTGESEQYF | TGTGCCAGCTTACGGACAGGGGAGAGCGAGCAGTACTTC
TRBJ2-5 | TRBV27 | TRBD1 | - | CASSFAGTGFETQYF | TGTGCCAGCAGTTTTGCCGGGACAGGGTTTGAGACCCAGTACTTC
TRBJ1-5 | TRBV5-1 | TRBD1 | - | CASSTGTGPNQPQHF | TGCGCCAGCAGCACCGGGACAGGACCCAATCAGCCCCAGCATTTT
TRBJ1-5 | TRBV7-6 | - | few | CASSLRRGNQPQHF | TGTGCCAGCAGCCTCCGTCGGGGGAATCAGCCCCAGCATTTT
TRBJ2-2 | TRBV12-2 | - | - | CASRLVRENTGELFF | TGTGCAAGTCGCTTAGTGCGGGAGAACACCGGGGAGCTGTTTTTT
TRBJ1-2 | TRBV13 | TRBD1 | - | CASSLGRQGEAEYGYTF | TGTGCCAGCAGCTTAGGTCGACAGGGAGAGGCTGAATATGGCTACACCTTC